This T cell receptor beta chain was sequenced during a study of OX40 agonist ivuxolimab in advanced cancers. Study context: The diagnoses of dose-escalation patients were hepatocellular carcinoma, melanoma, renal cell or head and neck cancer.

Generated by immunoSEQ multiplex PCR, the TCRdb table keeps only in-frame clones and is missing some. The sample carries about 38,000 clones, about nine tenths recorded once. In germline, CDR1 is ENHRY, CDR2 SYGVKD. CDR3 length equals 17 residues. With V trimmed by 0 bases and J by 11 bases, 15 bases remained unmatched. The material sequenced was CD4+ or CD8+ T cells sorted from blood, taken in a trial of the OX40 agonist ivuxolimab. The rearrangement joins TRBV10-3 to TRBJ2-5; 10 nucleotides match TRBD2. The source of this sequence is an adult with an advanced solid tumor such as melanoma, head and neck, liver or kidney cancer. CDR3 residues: CAISESSGRTPKPQQYF. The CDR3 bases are TGTGCCATCAGTGAGTCTAGCGGGAGGACCCCTAAACCCCAGCAGTACTTC.